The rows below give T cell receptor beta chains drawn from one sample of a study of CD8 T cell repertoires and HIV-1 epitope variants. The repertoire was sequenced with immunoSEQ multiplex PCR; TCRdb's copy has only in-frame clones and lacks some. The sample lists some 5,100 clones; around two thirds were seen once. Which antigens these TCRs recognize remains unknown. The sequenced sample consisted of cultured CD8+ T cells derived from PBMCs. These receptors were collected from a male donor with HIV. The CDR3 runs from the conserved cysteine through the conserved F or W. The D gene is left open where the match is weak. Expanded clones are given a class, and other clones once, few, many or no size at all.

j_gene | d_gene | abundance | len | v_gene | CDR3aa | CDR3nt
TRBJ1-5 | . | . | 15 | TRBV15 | CATSPEGDSNQPQHF | TGTGCCACCAGCCCCGAGGGGGACAGCAATCAGCCCCAGCATTTT
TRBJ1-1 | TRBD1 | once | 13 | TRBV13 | CASSHTGDSEAFF | TGTGCCAGCAGCCATACAGGGGACTCTGAAGCTTTCTTT
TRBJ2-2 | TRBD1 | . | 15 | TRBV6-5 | CASWVGQGAIGELFF | TGTGCCAGCTGGGTGGGACAGGGGGCAATCGGGGAGCTGTTTTTT
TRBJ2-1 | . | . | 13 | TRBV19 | CASSIGDYNEQFF | TGTGCCAGTAGTATCGGGGATTACAATGAGCAGTTCTTC
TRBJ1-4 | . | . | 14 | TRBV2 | CASSDAQGWEKLFF | TGTGCCAGCAGTGATGCGCAGGGTTGGGAAAAACTGTTTTTT
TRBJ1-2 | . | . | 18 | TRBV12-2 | CASRPEGTEALLGYGYTF | TGTGCAAGTCGCCCCGAGGGGACCGAGGCCCTCTTAGGGTATGGCTACACCTTC
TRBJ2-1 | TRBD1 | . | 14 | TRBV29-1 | CSVPGQGFSNEQFF | TGCAGCGTTCCGGGACAGGGGTTTAGCAATGAGCAGTTCTTC
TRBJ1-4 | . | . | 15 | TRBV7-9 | CASSLYGPVGEKLFF | TGTGCCAGCAGCTTATATGGGCCGGTCGGAGAAAAACTGTTTTTT
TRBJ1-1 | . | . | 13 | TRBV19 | CASSIEGNTEAFF | TGTGCCAGTAGTATTGAGGGGAACACTGAAGCTTTCTTT
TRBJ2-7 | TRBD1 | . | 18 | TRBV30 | CAWSVLTGGNGVPYEQYF | TGTGCCTGGAGTGTCCTGACAGGGGGTAACGGGGTACCATACGAGCAGTACTTC
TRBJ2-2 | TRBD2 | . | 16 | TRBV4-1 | CASSQDGGGSTGELFF | TGCGCCAGCAGCCAAGATGGCGGGGGTAGCACCGGGGAGCTGTTTTTT
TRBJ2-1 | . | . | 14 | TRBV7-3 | CASSLNLDYNEQFF | TGTGCCAGCAGCTTAAACCTTGACTACAATGAGCAGTTCTTC
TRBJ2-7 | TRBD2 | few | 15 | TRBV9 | CASSGGGDGSYEQYF | TGTGCCAGCAGCGGCGGGGGGGACGGATCCTACGAGCAGTACTTC
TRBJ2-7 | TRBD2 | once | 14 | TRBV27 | CASSQLAGPYEQYF | TGTGCCAGCAGTCAACTAGCGGGTCCCTACGAGCAGTACTTC
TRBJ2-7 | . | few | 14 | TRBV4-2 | CASSQDGGTYEQYF | TGTGCCAGCAGCCAAGACGGGGGAACCTACGAGCAGTACTTC
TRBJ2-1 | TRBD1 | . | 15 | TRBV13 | CASSFGQGSYNEQFF | TGTGCCAGCAGTTTTGGACAGGGTTCCTACAATGAGCAGTTCTTC
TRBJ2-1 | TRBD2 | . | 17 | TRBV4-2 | CASSQGASGRSYNEQFF | TGTGCCAGCAGCCAAGGGGCTAGCGGGAGGTCCTACAATGAGCAGTTCTTC
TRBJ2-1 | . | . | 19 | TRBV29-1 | CSVEGDPATGGSPYNEQFF | TGCAGCGTTGAAGGAGATCCGGCGACAGGAGGTTCGCCATACAATGAGCAGTTCTTC
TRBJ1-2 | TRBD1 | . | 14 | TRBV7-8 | CASSGQGRTYGYTF | TGTGCCAGCAGCGGACAGGGGAGAACTTATGGCTACACCTTC
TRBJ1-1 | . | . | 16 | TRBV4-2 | CASSQEEGLMNTEAFF | TGTGCCAGCAGCCAAGAAGAAGGTCTCATGAACACTGAAGCTTTCTTT
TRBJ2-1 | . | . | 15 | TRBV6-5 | CASSQDSRTYNEQFF | TGTGCCAGCAGCCAAGACAGCCGGACCTACAATGAGCAGTTCTTC
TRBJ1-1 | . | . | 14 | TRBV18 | CASSPGRELNEAFF | TGTGCCAGCTCACCAGGCAGGGAGCTAAATGAAGCTTTCTTT
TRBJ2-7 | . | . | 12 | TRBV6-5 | CASTSGPNEQYF | TGTGCCAGCACCTCGGGACCGAACGAGCAGTACTTC
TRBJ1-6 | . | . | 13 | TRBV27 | CASSLSYNSPLHF | TGTGCCAGCAGTTTATCTTATAATTCACCCCTCCACTTT
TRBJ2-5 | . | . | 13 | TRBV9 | CASSVAGLETQYF | TGTGCCAGCAGCGTAGCAGGGCTAGAGACCCAGTACTTC
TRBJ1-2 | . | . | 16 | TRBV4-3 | CASSPEIDRATYGYTF | TGCGCCAGCAGCCCAGAGATCGACCGGGCTACCTATGGCTACACCTTC
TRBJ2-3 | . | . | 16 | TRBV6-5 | CASSYSRVLSTDTQYF | TGTGCCAGCAGTTACTCCCGGGTCCTTAGCACAGATACGCAGTATTTT
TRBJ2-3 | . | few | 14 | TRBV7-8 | CASRGRAGTDTQYF | TGTGCCAGCAGAGGCAGGGCTGGCACAGATACGCAGTATTTT
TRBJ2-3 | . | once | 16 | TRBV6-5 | CASSYSTDPRTDTQYF | TGTGCCAGCAGTTACTCTACGGACCCTCGCACAGATACGCAGTATTTT